This T cell receptor (beta chain) was found in a study of regulatory T cells in long-lasting Graves disease. TCR beta libraries were built with iRepertoire HTBI primers and Arm-PCR of CDR3 regions. One entry per CDR3 protein, called by TCRdb with MiXCR from the multiplex PCR reads. The sample contains hundreds of thousands of distinct CDR3 sequences, approximately 22% of which appear only once. Time point meaning: persistent/refractory GD, antithyroid drugs over 5 years with positive TRAb. PBMC-extracted RNA yielded the TCR library. Ten or more counts support this clonotype. There are 12 residues in the CDR3. The junction had 2 bases not matched to a gene; V was cut back by 6 bases and J by 4 bases. Germline assignment: CDR1 SNHLY and CDR2 FYNNEI.

The TCR sequence derives from a female donor with Graves disease. The input for sequencing was peripheral blood mononuclear cells (PBMCs), taken when the disease was refractory, from a patient treated with antithyroid drugs. V usage is TRBV2 and J usage is TRBJ1-2, with TRBD1 matching 7 bases. The DNA for the CDR3 is TGTGCCAGCAGCGGGACAGCCTATGGCTACACCTTC. It translates to CASSGTAYGYTF. The full variable domain, its missing parts supplied by reference TRBV2 and TRBJ1-2, is EPEVTQTPSHQVTQMGQEVILRCVPISNHLYFYWYRQILGQKVEFLVSFYNNEISEKSEIFDDQFSVERPDGSNFTLKIRSTKLEDSAMYFCASSGTAYGYTFGSGTRLTVV.